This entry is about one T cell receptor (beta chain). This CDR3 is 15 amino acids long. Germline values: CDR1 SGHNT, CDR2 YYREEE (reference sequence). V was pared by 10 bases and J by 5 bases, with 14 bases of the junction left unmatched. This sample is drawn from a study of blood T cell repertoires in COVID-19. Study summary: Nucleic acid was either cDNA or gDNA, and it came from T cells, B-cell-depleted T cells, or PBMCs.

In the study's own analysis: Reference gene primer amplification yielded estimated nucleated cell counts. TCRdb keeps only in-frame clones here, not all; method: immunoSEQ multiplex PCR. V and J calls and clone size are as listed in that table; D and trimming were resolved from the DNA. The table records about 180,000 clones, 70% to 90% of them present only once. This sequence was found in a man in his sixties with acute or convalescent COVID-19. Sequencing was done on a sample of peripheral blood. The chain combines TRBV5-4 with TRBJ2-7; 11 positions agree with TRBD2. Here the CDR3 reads CACRISGRASDEQYF. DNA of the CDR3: TGTGCCTGTCGAATTAGCGGGAGGGCCTCGGACGAGCAGTACTTC.